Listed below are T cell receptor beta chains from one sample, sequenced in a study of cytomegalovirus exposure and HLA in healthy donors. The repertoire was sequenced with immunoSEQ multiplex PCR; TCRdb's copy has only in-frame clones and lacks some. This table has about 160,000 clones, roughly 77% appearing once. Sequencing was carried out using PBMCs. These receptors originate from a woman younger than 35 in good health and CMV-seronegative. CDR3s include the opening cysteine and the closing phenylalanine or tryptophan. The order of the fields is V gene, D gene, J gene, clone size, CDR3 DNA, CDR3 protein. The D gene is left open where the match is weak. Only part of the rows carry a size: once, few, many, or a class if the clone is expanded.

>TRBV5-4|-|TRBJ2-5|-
TGTGCCAGCAGCTTGACGGGAATTCAAGGGACCCAGTACTTC
CASSLTGIQGTQYF
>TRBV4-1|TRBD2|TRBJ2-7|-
TGCGCCAGCAGCCAAATACTCCGACTAGCGGGACCCTACGAGCAGTACTTC
CASSQILRLAGPYEQYF
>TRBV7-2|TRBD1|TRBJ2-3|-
TGTGCCAGCAGCCCGCTGGGACAGGGGGCGCGGACAGATACGCAGTATTTT
CASSPLGQGARTDTQYF
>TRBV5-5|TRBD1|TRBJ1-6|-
TGTGCCAGCAGCTTGAGCGGACACCGGGACAGGGTTCTCAATTCACCCCTCCACTTT
CASSLSGHRDRVLNSPLHF
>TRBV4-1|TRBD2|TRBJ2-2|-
TGCGCCAGCAGCCAAGATCGGGGGGTTGGGGAGCTGTTTTTT
CASSQDRGVGELFF
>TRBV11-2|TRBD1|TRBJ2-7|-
TGTGCCAGCAGCTTAATACTGGGACAGGGGGCCGAACAGTACTTC
CASSLILGQGAEQYF
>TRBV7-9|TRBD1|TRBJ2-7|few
TGTGCCAGCAGCCCAGTGGGACAGAGAGATTGGGAGCAGTACTTC
CASSPVGQRDWEQYF
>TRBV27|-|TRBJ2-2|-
TGCTACAGGGTGTCCGGCACCGGGGAGCTGTTTTTT
CYRVSGTGELFF
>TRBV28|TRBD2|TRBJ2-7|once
TGTGCCAGCAGCCCGCTAAGGACTAGCGGCTCCTACGAGCAGTACTTC
CASSPLRTSGSYEQYF
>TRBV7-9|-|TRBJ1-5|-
TGTGCCAGCAGCTCAACAGGGCTTCAGCCCCAGCATTTT
CASSSTGLQPQHF